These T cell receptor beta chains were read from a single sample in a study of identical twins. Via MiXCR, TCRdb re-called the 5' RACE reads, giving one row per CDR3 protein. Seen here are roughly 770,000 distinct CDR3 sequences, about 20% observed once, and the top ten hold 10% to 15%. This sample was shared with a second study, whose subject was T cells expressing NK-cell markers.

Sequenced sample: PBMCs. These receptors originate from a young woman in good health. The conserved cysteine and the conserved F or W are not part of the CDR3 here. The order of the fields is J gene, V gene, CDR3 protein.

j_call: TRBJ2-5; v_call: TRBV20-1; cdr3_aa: SARDGRNQETQY
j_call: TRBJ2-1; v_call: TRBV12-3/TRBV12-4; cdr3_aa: ASNPGGTTSYSEQF
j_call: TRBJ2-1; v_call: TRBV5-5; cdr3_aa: ASSLSYGANEQF
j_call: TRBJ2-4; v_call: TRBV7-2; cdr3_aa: ASSFDIMAKNIQY
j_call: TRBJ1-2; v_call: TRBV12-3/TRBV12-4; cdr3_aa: ASDLRGSYGYT
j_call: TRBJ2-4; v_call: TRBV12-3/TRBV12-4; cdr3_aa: ASSPGSGGGNIQY
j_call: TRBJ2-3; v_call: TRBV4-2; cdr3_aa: ASGGRGPDTQY
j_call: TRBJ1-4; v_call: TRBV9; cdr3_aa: ASSAHRGHDEKLF
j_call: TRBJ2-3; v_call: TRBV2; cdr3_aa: ASSPDPSGGTDTQY
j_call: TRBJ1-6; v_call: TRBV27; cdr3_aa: ASSYGTGVRNSPLH
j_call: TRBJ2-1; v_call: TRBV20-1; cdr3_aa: CARTASGSVYNEQF
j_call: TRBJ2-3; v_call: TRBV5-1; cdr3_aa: ASSPVGMNTDTQY
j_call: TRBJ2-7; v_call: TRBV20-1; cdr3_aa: SAQTAYSYEQY
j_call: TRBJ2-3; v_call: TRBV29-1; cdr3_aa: SVELPAGGVLDTQY
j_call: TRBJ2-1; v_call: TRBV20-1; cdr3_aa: SARRGLAGGRYEQF
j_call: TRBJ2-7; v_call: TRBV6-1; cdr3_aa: ASTRLTTGAYSREQY
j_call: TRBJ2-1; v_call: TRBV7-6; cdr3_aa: ASSFGGGTTNNEQF
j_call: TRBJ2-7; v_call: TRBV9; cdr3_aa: ASSAAPRGPYEQY
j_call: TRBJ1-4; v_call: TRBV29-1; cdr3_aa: SVTGGGSNEKLF
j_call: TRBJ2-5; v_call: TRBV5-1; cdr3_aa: ASSSAGPETQY
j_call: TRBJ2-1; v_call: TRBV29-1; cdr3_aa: SLGQGAGEQF
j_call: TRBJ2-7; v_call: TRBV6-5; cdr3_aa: ASRTTYEQY
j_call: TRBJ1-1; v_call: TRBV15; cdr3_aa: ATSSNFRGSRNTEAF
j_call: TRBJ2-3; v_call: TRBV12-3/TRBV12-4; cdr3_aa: ASSPRVTDTQC
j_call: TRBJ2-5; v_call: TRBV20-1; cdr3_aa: SASKGDETQY
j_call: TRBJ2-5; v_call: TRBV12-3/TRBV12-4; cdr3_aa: AIWRETQY
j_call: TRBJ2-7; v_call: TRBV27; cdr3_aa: ASSSVWDEQY
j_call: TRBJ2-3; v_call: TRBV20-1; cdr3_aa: SARDQRYTDTQY
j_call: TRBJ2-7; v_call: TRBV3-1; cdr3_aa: ASSLNTRSYEQY
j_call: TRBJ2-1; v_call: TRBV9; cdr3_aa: ASSPAAFGVRNNEQF
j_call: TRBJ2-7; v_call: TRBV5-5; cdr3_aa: ASSFVTAYEQY
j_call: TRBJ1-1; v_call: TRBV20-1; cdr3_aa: SALGYSSGTGGEVTEAF
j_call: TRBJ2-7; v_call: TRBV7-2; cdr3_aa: ASSLEGTSGYEQY